A single sample gave rise to the 16 T cell receptor beta chains below, sequenced in a study of CD8 T cells in ankylosing spondylitis (dated by TCRdb to about 2017). Libraries were constructed by 5' RACE. The sample was run on an Illumina HiSeq 2500. TCRdb trimmed public reads at Q25 via fastp, called clones via MiXCR and kept in-frame beta chains. Rows are unified per CDR3 protein, each entry keeping the most common DNA and genes. In this sample the table shows about 480,000 distinct CDR3 sequences, 17% of which occur a single time. Just over 1% of the sample rests with the top ten. Their antigens are not known. On the study overall, not on this receptor specifically: A TCR beta motif of roughly 8 highly homologous amino acid variants appeared characteristic of blood from ankylosing spondylitis patients.

The sequencing sample was made of blood, either unsorted or a sorted T cell fraction (not recorded which). The receptors were sampled from a male donor with ankylosing spondylitis.

V gene TRBV5-1 combines with J gene TRBJ2-2, with TRBD2 identical over 16 bases. Germline loops: CDR1 SGHRS, CDR2 YFSETQ. The CDR3 has 18 residues. V dropped 4 bases and J dropped 3; count of bases not matched to a gene: 6. CDR3: CASSPGLAGGRDTGELFF. The CDR3 nucleotides read TGCGCCAGCAGCCCGGGACTAGCGGGAGGGCGGGACACCGGGGAGCTGTTTTTT.

For the CDR3, the DNA is TGTGCCAGCAGCGGGCAGGGGGCTGTGGACACTGAAGCTTTCTTT. Encoded protein: CASSGQGAVDTEAFF. This chain links TRBV6-1 with TRBJ1-1, with 8 nucleotides matching TRBD1. The V gene's germline CDR1 is MNHNS and CDR2 SASEGT. The CDR3 has 15 amino acids. The trim removed 6 bases at V and 3 bases at J, leaving 9 bases unmatched.

There are many counts of this clonotype. J is TRBJ2-5 and V is TRBV9, with 7 positions matching TRBD2. Germline trimming cut 2 bases from V and 0 bases from J; bases unmatched to any gene: 7. CDR3 length: 16 amino acids. From germline, CDR1 is SGDLS and CDR2 YYNGEE. The CDR3 spells CASSVTAGVYQETQYF. CDR3 nucleotide sequence: TGTGCCAGCAGCGTTACTGCGGGGGTGTACCAAGAGACCCAGTACTTC.

The V call is TRBV6-5, the J call TRBJ1-5, with unresolved D. Germline CDR1 and CDR2: MNHEY and SVGAGI. The CDR3 runs 15 residues. Deletions cut 0 bases from V and 5 bases from J, with 11 bases between. In nucleotides, the CDR3 is TGTGCCAGCAGTTACTCTAGGACGGGGTATCAGCCCCAGCATTTT. It encodes CASSYSRTGYQPQHF.

The sample holds a few counts of this clonotype. The chain recombines TRBV20-1 with TRBJ2-7; D perhaps matches TRBD2 (5 bases). The CDR3 runs 12 residues. V lost 6 bases, J lost 1 base, and 10 bases lay in between. Per the germline V gene, CDR1 is DFQATT and CDR2 is SNEGSKA (reference sequence). CDR3 protein: CSAHGDSYEQYF. The CDR3 bases are TGCAGTGCCCACGGGGATTCCTACGAGCAGTACTTC.

The CDR3 sequence is CSARNREGQPQHF. The CDR3 coding sequence is TGCAGTGCTAGAAACAGGGAAGGGCAGCCCCAGCATTTT. The V and J genes are TRBV20-1 and TRBJ1-5; a possible D gene is TRBD1 (6 bases). V was cut by 2 bases and J by 7 bases, with 12 bases left in between. The germline V gene encodes CDR1 DFQATT and CDR2 SNEGSKA (reference sequence). The CDR3 consists of 13 residues.

A few counts support this clonotype. A single base separates this from a much larger clone, so it may be a read error. The chain uses TRBV12-3 or TRBV12-4 and TRBJ2-1, with 10 nucleotides matching TRBD2. The CDR3 has 18 amino acids. This CDR3 is CARSLRSSGSASYNEQFF. CDR3 nucleotide sequence: TGTGCCCGCAGTTTACGGTCTAGCGGGAGCGCCTCCTACAATGAGCAGTTCTTC.

This clonotype was observed a few times. The chain carries TRBV12-3 or TRBV12-4 and TRBJ2-5, with D possibly being TRBD2 (5 bases). The CDR3 sequence is 14 residues long. The V and J ends lost 2 bases and 7 bases respectively, with 14 bases between them. CDR3 loop: CASSLWNGEATQYF. The CDR3 DNA reads TGTGCCAGCAGTTTATGGAACGGGGAAGCGACCCAGTACTTC.

The sample holds a few counts of this clonotype. The chain carries TRBV20-1 and TRBJ2-7; D call uncertain. This CDR3 has 13 residues. CDR1 is DFQATT and CDR2 is SNEGSKA in the germline V gene (reference sequence). The V end lost 3 bases, the J end lost 3 bases, and 12 bases lay between the germline ends. In DNA form, the CDR3 reads TGCAGTGCTAGCTTCCGTAAGGGCTACGAGCAGTACTTC. Protein: CSASFRKGYEQYF.

CDR3 sequence: CSARSTGLSYNSPLHF. In DNA, the CDR3 is TGCAGTGCTAGATCGACAGGGCTCTCCTATAATTCACCCCTCCACTTT. The chain is built from TRBV20-1 and TRBJ1-6; 7 positions match TRBD1. V was clipped by 2 bases and J by 0 bases; unmatched bases: 4. Germline V gene sequence: CDR1 DFQATT, CDR2 SNEGSKA (reference sequence). The CDR3 covers 16 residues.

This sequence joins TRBV6-2 or TRBV6-3 and TRBJ2-7; D may be TRBD1 (7 bases). V lost 2 bases and J 3 bases, leaving 11 bases between the germline ends. The CDR3 consists of 14 residues. Germline lookup yields CDR1 MNHEY and CDR2 SVGEGT. This chain's CDR3 is CASSYRQGGYEQYF. The CDR3 DNA reads as TGTGCCAGCAGTTACAGACAGGGAGGCTACGAGCAGTACTTC.

Ten or more counts support this clonotype. The chain has TRBV5-1 and TRBJ2-7, with 8 bases lining up with TRBD2. CDR1 SGHRS and CDR2 YFSETQ come from the germline V gene. With 2 bases clipped from V and 6 bases from J, the junction kept 4 bases outside the gene matches. The CDR3 totals 13 residues. Here the CDR3 DNA reads TGCGCCAGCAGCTTTAGCGGGAACCTCGAGCAGTACTTC. Amino acids: CASSFSGNLEQYF.

Details on this clonotype: A single base separates this from a much larger clone, so it may be a read error. CDR3 bases: TGTGCCAGCAGTTTATGGAGATTGAACGGCGGGGAGCTGTTTTTT. Amino acid sequence: CASSLWRLNGGELFF. This chain links TRBV28 with TRBJ2-2; D is undetermined. With 0 bases removed from V and 7 bases from J, the gap between germline ends came to 12 bases. Germline CDR1 is MDHEN and CDR2 is SYDVKM. The CDR3 totals 15 residues.

CDR3 nucleotides: TGTGCCAGCAGTTTACTCGGATCCCGGACTAGCGGGAGTTCCAATGAGCAGTTCTTC. Translated, it gives CASSLLGSRTSGSSNEQFF. V and J are TRBV28 and TRBJ2-1; 13 bases line up with TRBD2. Germline V CDR1 and CDR2: MDHEN, SYDVKM. The CDR3 spans 19 residues. Losses at the gene ends were 2 bases for V and 6 bases for J; bases not matched to a gene: 13.

A few counts support this clonotype. The chain is built from TRBV12-3 or TRBV12-4 and TRBJ2-2; the D is unclear. The CDR3 spans 13 residues. V lost 4 bases to trimming and J lost 1 base, with 4 bases between them. DNA for the CDR3: TGTGCCAGCAGTTCCATGAACACCGGGGAGCTGTTTTTT. It yields the protein CASSSMNTGELFF.

The V call is TRBV3-1, the J call TRBJ2-3; D possibly corresponds to TRBD2 (5 bases). The germline gives CDR1 LGHDT, CDR2 YNNKEL (reference sequence). V was pared by 8 bases and J by 2 bases, with 20 bases between. The CDR3 runs 16 residues. CDR3 in DNA: TGTGCCAGCCCCTTATCTCCGGACTCGCTCACAGATACGCAGTATTTT. The encoded protein is CASPLSPDSLTDTQYF.